These T cell receptor beta chains were read from a single sample in a study of healthy donors' naive CD4 and CD8 T cells. TCRdb processed the reads anew with MiXCR; each CDR3 protein has one entry. The table records about 180,000 distinct CDR3 sequences, 65% to 80% of them present only once. The specimen sequenced was naive CD4+ and CD8+ T cells sorted from blood, pooled from several donors. These receptors all come from a pool of human donors in good health; the sample pools cells from several healthy donors. The CDR3 runs from the conserved cysteine through the conserved F or W. The D gene is left open where the match is weak. Where a row states a size, it is once, few, many or the class of an expanded clone; other rows omit it.

TRBJ2-1 | . | TRBV5-1 | . | TGCGCCAGCAGCTTATCGGGGAACAATGAGCAGTTCTTC | CASSLSGNNEQFF
TRBJ2-3 | TRBD2 | TRBV19 | few | TGTGCCAGTAGTATACTAGCGGCAGCCACAGATACGCAGTATTTT | CASSILAAATDTQYF
TRBJ2-7 | TRBD2 | TRBV5-4 | . | TGTGCCAGCAGCTTGGGGACTAGCGGGGGCTACGAGCAGTACTTC | CASSLGTSGGYEQYF
TRBJ2-3 | . | TRBV21-1 | . | TGTGCCAGCCAGGGGACACCCCTGCAGTATTTT | CASQGTPLQYF
TRBJ2-1 | . | TRBV29-1 | once | TGCAGCGTTATCGGGGAGGTTCCTGAGCAGTTCTTC | CSVIGEVPEQFF
TRBJ2-1 | TRBD1 | TRBV29-1 | . | TGCAGCGTCGAGGGACAGTACTACAATGAGCAGTTCTTC | CSVEGQYYNEQFF
TRBJ1-5 | . | TRBV6-2/TRBV6-3 | . | TGTGCCAGCAGTGGGGCCTGGACAGTGAGCAATCAGCCCCAGCATTTT | CASSGAWTVSNQPQHF
TRBJ1-1 | . | TRBV6-5 | . | TGTGCCAGCAGTTACGGACAGCCAGGGAGCACTGAAGCTTTCTTT | CASSYGQPGSTEAFF
TRBJ2-7 | TRBD1 | TRBV29-1 | . | TGCAGCGTCGAACCTTCCCGACAGGGGGTCGTCAACGAGCAGTACTTC | CSVEPSRQGVVNEQYF
TRBJ2-1 | TRBD2 | TRBV29-1 | . | TGCAGCGCCCGGGGACTAGCGGGAGTAGTCCGAATCTACAATGAGCAGTTCTTC | CSARGLAGVVRIYNEQFF
TRBJ1-6 | TRBD1 | TRBV29-1 | . | TGCAGCGTTAGAGGACAGGGGGCAAATTCACCCCTCCACTTT | CSVRGQGANSPLHF
TRBJ2-5 | . | TRBV6-5 | . | TGTGCCAGCAGTTACTCGATTAGCCCTGTAAAAGAGACCCAGTACTTC | CASSYSISPVKETQYF
TRBJ1-2 | . | TRBV30 | . | TGTGCCTGGAGTGTCGACGTGGGTTATGGCTACACCTTC | CAWSVDVGYGYTF
TRBJ1-2 | . | TRBV29-1 | . | TGCAGCGTTGAAGGGACTAACTATGGCTACACCTTC | CSVEGTNYGYTF
TRBJ2-3 | . | TRBV2 | . | TGTGCCAGCAGTGACAGGGCCGGGAGAACAGATACGCAGTATTTT | CASSDRAGRTDTQYF
TRBJ2-1 | . | TRBV14 | few | TGTGCCAGCAGCCAATACGGGATCCCTAATGAGCAGTTCTTC | CASSQYGIPNEQFF
TRBJ2-7 | TRBD2 | TRBV4-3 | . | TGCGCCAGCAGCCAATTCCACGGGACTAGCGGCTACGAGCAGTACTTC | CASSQFHGTSGYEQYF
TRBJ1-1 | . | TRBV29-1 | . | TGCAGCGTTGTAGCGCCGGGCGTGAAGGGCACTGAAGCTTTCTTT | CSVVAPGVKGTEAFF
TRBJ1-1 | TRBD1 | TRBV29-1 | . | TGCAGCGTTGAAGAACGGACAGGTAACACTGAAGCTTTCTTT | CSVEERTGNTEAFF
TRBJ1-1 | TRBD1 | TRBV7-9 | . | TGTGCCAGCAGCTCCTCGGACAGGGGAAGGGAGCTGGGTGAAGCTTTCTTT | CASSSSDRGRELGEAFF
TRBJ1-5 | TRBD1 | TRBV29-1 | . | TGCAGCGTCGGTAGGGGACAGAATCAGCCCCAGCATTTT | CSVGRGQNQPQHF
TRBJ1-6 | . | TRBV27 | . | TGTGCCAGCAGTTTTTGGCAGGGTAATTCACCCCTCCACTTT | CASSFWQGNSPLHF
TRBJ2-1 | . | TRBV10-3 | . | TGTGCCATCAGTACTACTAGCTGGGACGATGAGCAGTTCTTC | CAISTTSWDDEQFF
TRBJ2-2 | . | TRBV29-1 | . | TGCAGCAGCCCAGGGGTTGAGAACACCGGGGAGCTGTTTTTT | CSSPGVENTGELFF
TRBJ1-2 | TRBD1 | TRBV29-1 | . | TGCAGCGTTGAGACGACAGGGGATGGCTACACCTTC | CSVETTGDGYTF
TRBJ1-2 | . | TRBV6-2/TRBV6-3 | few | TGTGCCAGCAGTTACACCAGATATGGCTACACCTTC | CASSYTRYGYTF
TRBJ1-5 | . | TRBV29-1 | few | TGCAGCGTTGTGGAGACATCAGGTCAGCCCCAGCATTTT | CSVVETSGQPQHF
TRBJ2-3 | . | TRBV27 | once | TGTGCCAGCAGTTTCATGGACGAGAGTACGCAGTATTTT | CASSFMDESTQYF
TRBJ2-3 | . | TRBV6-5 | . | TGTGCCAGTCTCGACCCGCGGATCACGCAGTATTTT | CASLDPRITQYF
TRBJ2-1 | . | TRBV6-5 | . | TGTGCCAGCCACGGGGGATTCGGCTACAATGAGCAGTTCTTC | CASHGGFGYNEQFF
TRBJ1-2 | . | TRBV6-5 | . | TGTGCCAGCAGTTATGTACAGACTAACAACTATGGCTACACCTTC | CASSYVQTNNYGYTF
TRBJ1-2 | . | TRBV29-1 | . | TGCAGCGTTGTAGCCAGGGCTGGCTACACCTTC | CSVVARAGYTF
TRBJ1-1 | . | TRBV29-1 | . | TGCAGCGTTTCGACGGTGGACACTGAAGCTTTCTTT | CSVSTVDTEAFF
TRBJ1-5 | . | TRBV27 | . | TGTGCCAGCAGTTTATCACGGTCCCATCAGCCCCAGCATTTT | CASSLSRSHQPQHF
TRBJ2-1 | . | TRBV19 | . | TGTGCCAGTAGTATGGGGGCCAACAATGAGCAGTTCTTC | CASSMGANNEQFF
TRBJ2-3 | . | TRBV29-1 | . | TGCAGCGTTGAAGATAGGGTGGGGGCGACCTCGAATACGCAGTATTTT | CSVEDRVGATSNTQYF
TRBJ1-1 | . | TRBV5-1 | . | TGCGCCAGCAGCTTGGTTCCCACTGAAGCTTTCTTT | CASSLVPTEAFF
TRBJ2-1 | TRBD2 | TRBV27 | . | TGTGCCAGCAGTTCCGGGCTAGCGGGGGATGAGCAGTTCTTC | CASSSGLAGDEQFF
TRBJ2-2 | TRBD2 | TRBV29-1 | . | TGCAGCGTTGGGCTGCTGACTAGCGGTGGGGCCGGGGAGCTGTTTTTT | CSVGLLTSGGAGELFF
TRBJ2-1 | TRBD2 | TRBV29-1 | . | TGCAGCGCCCTGGGAGGTAGCGGGAGTAGCTCCTACAATGAGCAGTTCTTC | CSALGGSGSSSYNEQFF
TRBJ1-3 | . | TRBV2 | . | TGTGCCAGCAGTGACATTCTCCTCTCTGGAAACACCATATATTTT | CASSDILLSGNTIYF
TRBJ1-2 | . | TRBV27 | . | TGTGCCAGCCGGGGACTGACCTATGGCTACACCTTC | CASRGLTYGYTF
TRBJ2-1 | TRBD1 | TRBV5-1 | . | TGCGCCAGCAGCTTGGGAGACAGGGCCATCTACAATGAGCAGTTCTTC | CASSLGDRAIYNEQFF
TRBJ2-1 | TRBD1 | TRBV18 | . | TGTGCCAGCTCATCACAGGGGATTTACAATGAGCAGTTCTTC | CASSSQGIYNEQFF
TRBJ2-1 | . | TRBV6-2/TRBV6-3 | . | TGTGCCAGCAGTAATCTTGACAGGTTCCTCACCTACAATGAGCAGTTCTTC | CASSNLDRFLTYNEQFF
TRBJ1-2 | . | TRBV2 | . | TGTGCCATGGGAGGGGTGCACTATGGCTACACCTTC | CAMGGVHYGYTF
TRBJ1-2 | . | TRBV30 | . | TGTGCCTGGGGAGGGCCAGGCTACACCTTC | CAWGGPGYTF
TRBJ1-2 | . | TRBV28 | . | TGTGCCAGCCGACGGGAGTCAATCAACTATGGCTACACCTTC | CASRRESINYGYTF
TRBJ2-5 | . | TRBV29-1 | few | TGCAGCGTTGAAGGGGCCCGGGTGGGGTACTTC | CSVEGARVGYF
TRBJ1-1 | . | TRBV20-1 | . | TGCAGTGCTCAAGGAGGGCCTTACACTGAAGCTTTCTTT | CSAQGGPYTEAFF
TRBJ1-2 | . | TRBV29-1 | few | TGCAGCGTTGAACATAGCCAGGGAATCCTCTATGGCTACACCTTC | CSVEHSQGILYGYTF
TRBJ1-5 | . | TRBV10-3 | . | TGTGCCTCCTGTGCAGGGGAGAACAATCAGCCCCAGCATTTT | CASCAGENNQPQHF
TRBJ2-1 | TRBD2 | TRBV6-2/TRBV6-3 | . | TGTGCCAGCAGTTATCGAGGGAGGACTAGCTCCTACAATGAGCAGTTCTTC | CASSYRGRTSSYNEQFF
TRBJ2-7 | TRBD1 | TRBV29-1 | . | TGCAGCGTTGAATCCCGGGACAGACAATACGAGCAGTACTTC | CSVESRDRQYEQYF
TRBJ2-5 | . | TRBV6-6 | . | TGTGCCAGCAGTTACTTAGCCACGGACTGGTACCAAGAGACCCAGTACTTC | CASSYLATDWYQETQYF
TRBJ2-7 | TRBD1 | TRBV29-1 | . | TGCAGCGTTCTCACCGGGACAGGACCTTTCTACGAGCAGTACTTC | CSVLTGTGPFYEQYF
TRBJ1-2 | . | TRBV19 | . | TGTGCCAGTAGCCAATACAGCAGCGGGCACTATGGCTACACCTTC | CASSQYSSGHYGYTF
TRBJ1-1 | TRBD1 | TRBV5-1 | . | TGCGCCAGCAGTTACGACAGGGGAGAGAGGTTCACTGAAGCTTTCTTT | CASSYDRGERFTEAFF
TRBJ2-7 | TRBD2 | TRBV29-1 | . | TGCAGCGTTGAAGATCGGGGCGGGAGCTCCTACGAGCAGTACTTC | CSVEDRGGSSYEQYF
TRBJ1-2 | . | TRBV6-5 | . | TGTGCCAGCACCCCCGGCTCTGGCTACACCTTC | CASTPGSGYTF